This note documents a single T cell receptor beta chain sequence. The PCR was carried out with 60 Vbeta primers and 13 Jbeta primers. The assay was immunoSEQ multiplex PCR, and TCRdb's table has in-frame clones only and misses some. This table has about 180,000 clones, roughly 80% appearing once. The data were taken from a study of cytomegalovirus exposure and HLA in healthy donors. CDR1 is LNHDA and CDR2 is SQIVND in the germline V gene (reference sequence). The ends lost 11 bases at V and 3 bases at J; junction bases unmatched: 4. The CDR3 spans 12 residues. Sequenced: PBMCs. This chain connects TRBV19 to TRBJ2-1; 7 bases are a match to TRBD2. This TCR was recovered from a male donor in good health and CMV-seronegative. CDR3 DNA sequence: TGTGCCGCGGGAGAGGGCTACAATGAGCAGTTCTTC. Its translation is CAAGEGYNEQFF.